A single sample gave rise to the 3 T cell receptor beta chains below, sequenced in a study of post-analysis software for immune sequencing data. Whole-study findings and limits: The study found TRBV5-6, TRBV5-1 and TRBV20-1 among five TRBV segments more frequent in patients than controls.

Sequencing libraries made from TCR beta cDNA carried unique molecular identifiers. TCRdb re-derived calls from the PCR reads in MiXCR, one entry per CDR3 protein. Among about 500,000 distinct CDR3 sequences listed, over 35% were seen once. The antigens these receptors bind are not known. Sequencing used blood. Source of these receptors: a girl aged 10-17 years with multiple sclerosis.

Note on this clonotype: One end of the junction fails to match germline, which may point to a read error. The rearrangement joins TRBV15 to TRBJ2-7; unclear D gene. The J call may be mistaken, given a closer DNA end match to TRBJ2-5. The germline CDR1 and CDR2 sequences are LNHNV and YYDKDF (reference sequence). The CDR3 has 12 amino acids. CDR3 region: CAPSRDVETQYF. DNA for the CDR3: TGTGCCCCCAGCAGAGACGTAGAGACCCAGTACTTC.

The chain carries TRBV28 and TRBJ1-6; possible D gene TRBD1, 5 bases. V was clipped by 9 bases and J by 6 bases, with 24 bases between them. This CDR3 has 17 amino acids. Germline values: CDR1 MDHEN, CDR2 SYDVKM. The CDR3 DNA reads TGTGCCAGTTCCCTACCCTCGGGGGTCCCACTTAATTCACCCCTCCACTTT. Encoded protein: CASSLPSGVPLNSPLHF.

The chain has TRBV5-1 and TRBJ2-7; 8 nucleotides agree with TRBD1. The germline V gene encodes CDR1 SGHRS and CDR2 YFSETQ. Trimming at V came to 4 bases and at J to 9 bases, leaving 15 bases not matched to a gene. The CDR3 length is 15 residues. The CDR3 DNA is TGCGCCAGCAGCGTGGGACAGGTCAAAAGCGATGGGCAGTACTTC. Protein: CASSVGQVKSDGQYF.